This TCR beta chain emerged from a study of quantifying T cell responses using KT2 cells. On the study more broadly: cDNA was made from DNase-treated RNA using alpha and beta constant primers.

The V gene's germline CDR1 is SGHDT and CDR2 YYEEEE. V was pared by 4 bases and J by 3 bases, with 3 bases of the junction left unmatched. This CDR3 has 13 residues. Each cDNA got a UMI-containing oligo ligated at its 3' end. First-round PCR used around 4 cycles and beta primers RC1.1 and RC1.2 covering TRBC1 and TRBC2. Via MiXCR, TCRdb re-called the UMI-ligation and nested PCR reads, giving one row per CDR3 protein. The sample holds about 32,000 distinct CDR3 sequences, 6% to 9.5% seen once. This clonotype has ten or more counts. The specimen sequenced was PBMCs spiked with cells of the T cell clone KT2. V gene TRBV5-6 combines with J gene TRBJ1-2; 7 positions agree with TRBD1. The source is a human donor. The CDR3, as DNA: TGTGCCAGCAGCCCGGGACAGCACTATGGCTACACCTTC. Its protein product is CASSPGQHYGYTF.